The 8 T cell receptor beta chains presented below share a single source sample, sequenced in a study of cytomegalovirus exposure and HLA in healthy donors. The PCR used 60 Vbeta and 13 Jbeta primers. Assay used: immunoSEQ multiplex PCR; TCRdb lists only in-frame clones, some missing. The data show about 69,000 clones, less than 75% seen once. Material for sequencing was PBMCs. The origin of the receptors is a woman aged 30 to 39 in good health and CMV-seronegative.

This clone showed up just once. The rearrangement links TRBV27 to TRBJ1-6; D remains unclear. In germline, CDR1 is MNHEY, CDR2 SMNVEV (reference sequence). The CDR3 contains 16 residues. Trimming took 3 bases from V and 0 from J, leaving 9 bases between them. Here the CDR3 DNA reads TGTGCCAGCAGTTTTACGGGGAGCTCCTATAATTCACCCCTCCACTTT. It encodes CASSFTGSSYNSPLHF.

The gene calls are TRBV13 and TRBJ2-5; 8 bases are a match to TRBD1. Germline assignment: CDR1 PRHDT and CDR2 FYEKMQ (reference sequence). Germline trimming cut 4 bases from V and 0 bases from J; bases unmatched to any gene: 10. The CDR3 totals 17 residues. CDR3 nucleotides: TGTGCCAGCAGCTCCTCACGCGGACAGGGCCACCAAGAGACCCAGTACTTC. This codes for CASSSSRGQGHQETQYF.

This chain connects TRBV18 to TRBJ2-3; TRBD1 matches at 9 bases. This CDR3 region has 16 residues. V gave up 1 base and J gave up 1 base; unmatched junction bases: 3. Germline V lookup: CDR1 KGHSH, CDR2 LQKENI. DNA of the CDR3: TGTGCCAGCTCACCACGACAGGGGGAGGGCACAGATACGCAGTATTTT. It encodes CASSPRQGEGTDTQYF.

V usage is TRBV5-4 and J usage is TRBJ1-2; TRBD1 agrees at 7 bases. Germline V gives CDR1 SGHNT, CDR2 YYREEE (reference sequence). The CDR3 is 14 amino acids. The junction had 1 base not matched to a gene; V was cut back by 2 bases and J by 0 bases. For the CDR3, the DNA is TGTGCCAGCAGCTTACAGGGGACTAACTATGGCTACACCTTC. Translating gives CASSLQGTNYGYTF.

The chain carries TRBV15 and TRBJ2-1; D is unclear. The CDR3 covers 15 residues. V lost 1 base, J lost 0 bases, and 7 bases lay in between. Germline V gene data show CDR1 as LNHNV and CDR2 as YYDKDF (reference sequence). Written as DNA, the CDR3 is TGTGCCACCAGCAGAGCTTACTACTCCTACAATGAGCAGTTCTTC. It translates to CATSRAYYSYNEQFF.

The chain links TRBV2 to TRBJ2-1; D possibly corresponds to TRBD2 (5 bases). This CDR3 region has 14 residues. V was clipped by 3 bases and J by 2 bases, with 8 bases between them. CDR1 and CDR2 (germline): SNHLY, FYNNEI. CDR3 amino acids: CASSEREAYNEQFF. Written as DNA, the CDR3 is TGTGCCAGCAGTGAGAGGGAAGCCTACAATGAGCAGTTCTTC.

This chain connects TRBV19 to TRBJ2-7, with 7 bases identical to TRBD2. Unmatched junction bases numbered 5, after V lost 3 bases and J lost 0 bases. From germline, CDR1 is LNHDA and CDR2 SQIVND (reference sequence). This CDR3 spans 15 amino acids. CDR3 nucleotide sequence: TGTGCCAGTAGTATCTGGGGAGGGAGCTCCTACGAGCAGTACTTC. It specifies CASSIWGGSSYEQYF.

The chain couples TRBV6-6 to TRBJ2-7, with D uncertain. The CDR3 contains 13 residues. Trimming shortened V by 5 bases and J by 3 bases, and 11 bases separated the two germline ends. CDR1 MNHNY and CDR2 SVGAGI come from the germline V gene (reference sequence). CDR3 sequence: CASSNNINYEQYF. The CDR3 bases are TGTGCCAGCAGTAACAATATAAACTACGAGCAGTACTTC.